The next 7 T cell receptor beta chains were all read from a single sample in a study of cytomegalovirus exposure and HLA in healthy donors (dated by TCRdb to 2016 to 2017). The method behind the library was the immunoSEQ multiplex PCR assay. The multiplex PCR relied on a mix of 60 forward primers for TCR Vbeta segments and 13 reverse primers for TCR Jbeta segments. TCRdb holds this immuneACCESS table with in-frame rearrangements only. Some clones are missing; in checked studies, unresolved V genes explain under half, and the rest has no known cause. Across this sample there are 75,000 to 100,000 clones, with around 74% seen only once. Around 2% of the sample goes to the ten largest clones. The sequenced material came from PBMCs. The receptor source for this set is a male donor in good health and CMV-seronegative.

The chain employs TRBV5-4 and TRBJ1-5; no definite D call. With 3 bases removed from V and 6 bases from J, the gap between germline ends came to 7 bases. The CDR3 runs to 12 residues. CDR1 and CDR2 from the germline V gene are SGHNT and YYREEE (reference sequence). The CDR3 nucleotides are TGTGCCAGCAGCTCAGATTCTCAGCCCCAGCATTTT. Encoded protein: CASSSDSQPQHF.

The rearrangement joins TRBV11-2 to TRBJ2-1; a possible D gene is TRBD2 (6 bases). The CDR3 has 16 residues. Trimming removed 4 bases at V and 3 bases at J, with 16 bases between. In germline, CDR1 is SGHAT, CDR2 FQNNGV. This CDR3 reads CASSSLLARGYNEQFF. CDR3 bases: TGTGCCAGCAGCTCCCTGCTAGCGAGGGGCTACAATGAGCAGTTCTTC.

The rearrangement joins TRBV10-2 to TRBJ1-1, with TRBD1 matching over 7 bases. The CDR3 contains 14 residues. Germline-derived CDR1 and CDR2 are WSHSY and SAAADI. The V and J ends lost 5 bases and 5 bases, in that order; junction bases with no gene match: 8. Here the CDR3 reads CASSRATGLTEAFF. The CDR3 DNA follows: TGCGCCAGCAGTAGGGCGACAGGGCTTACTGAAGCTTTCTTT.

In this sample, this clone turned up once. The V gene is TRBV5-1, the J gene TRBJ1-6, with D uncertain. Per germline, CDR1 SGHRS and CDR2 YFSETQ. The V end was cut by 0 bases, the J end by 0 bases, with 13 bases between. The CDR3 is 18 residues long. The CDR3 reads CASSLDTVGSSYNSPLHF. CDR3 sequence (DNA): TGCGCCAGCAGCTTGGACACGGTTGGGAGCTCCTATAATTCACCCCTCCACTTT.

This clone is a singleton in its sample. This sequence joins TRBV19 and TRBJ2-3; TRBD2 matches at 13 bases. CDR1 LNHDA and CDR2 SQIVND come from the germline V gene (reference sequence). V shed 2 bases and J 1 base; nucleotides not matched to a gene: 3. There are 17 residues in the CDR3. The CDR3 DNA sequence: TGTGCCAGTAGTATACGGACTAGCGGGGGTGGCACAGATACGCAGTATTTT. It specifies CASSIRTSGGGTDTQYF.

V gene TRBV27 combines with J gene TRBJ2-7; 9 nucleotides align to TRBD1. Trimming removed 3 bases from V and 7 bases from J; junction bases left unmatched: 4. The germline gives CDR1 MNHEY, CDR2 SMNVEV (reference sequence). The CDR3 totals 13 residues. The CDR3 DNA sequence: TGTGCCAGCAGTTTCGGGACAGGGCGAGAGCAGTACTTC. Its protein is CASSFGTGREQYF.

This chain links TRBV5-1 with TRBJ2-1; D gene unclear. Trimming shortened V by 5 bases and J by 9 bases, and 12 bases separated the two germline ends. CDR1 SGHRS and CDR2 YFSETQ come from the germline V gene. The CDR3 extends over 12 amino acids. The CDR3 sequence is CASRPAVGEQFF. CDR3 DNA sequence: TGCGCCAGCAGACCCGCGGTGGGTGAGCAGTTCTTC. Based on the CDR3 plus reference TRBV5-1 and TRBJ2-1, the full variable domain is KAGVTQTPRYLIKTRGQQVTLSCSPISGHRSVSWYQQTPGQGLQFLFEYFSETQRNKGNFPGRFSGRQFSNSRSEMNVSTLELGDSALYLCASRPAVGEQFFGPGTRLTVL.